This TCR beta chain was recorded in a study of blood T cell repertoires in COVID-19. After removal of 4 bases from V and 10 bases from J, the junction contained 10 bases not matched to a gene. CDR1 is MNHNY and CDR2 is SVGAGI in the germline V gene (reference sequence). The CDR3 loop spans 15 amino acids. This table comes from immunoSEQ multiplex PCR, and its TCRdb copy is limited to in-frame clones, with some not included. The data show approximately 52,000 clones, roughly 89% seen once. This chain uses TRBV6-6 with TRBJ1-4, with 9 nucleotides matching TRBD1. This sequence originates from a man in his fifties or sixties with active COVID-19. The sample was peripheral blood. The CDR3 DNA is TGTGCCAGCAGTTTTTCCGACAGGGGGTCAGGAAAACTGTTTTTT. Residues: CASSFSDRGSGKLFF.